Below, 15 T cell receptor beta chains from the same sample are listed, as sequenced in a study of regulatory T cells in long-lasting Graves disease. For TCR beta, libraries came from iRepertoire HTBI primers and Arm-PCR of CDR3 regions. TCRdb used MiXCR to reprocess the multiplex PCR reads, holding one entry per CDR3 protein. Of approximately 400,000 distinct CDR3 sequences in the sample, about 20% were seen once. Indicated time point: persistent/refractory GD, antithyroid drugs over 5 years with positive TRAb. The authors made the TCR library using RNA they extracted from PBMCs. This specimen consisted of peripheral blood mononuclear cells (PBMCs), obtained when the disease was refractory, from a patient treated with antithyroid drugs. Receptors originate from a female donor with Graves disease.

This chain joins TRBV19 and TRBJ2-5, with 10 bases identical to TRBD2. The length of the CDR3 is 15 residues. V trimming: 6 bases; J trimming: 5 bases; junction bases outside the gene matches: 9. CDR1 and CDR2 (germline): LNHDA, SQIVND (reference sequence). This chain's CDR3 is CASSSSSGSFETQYF. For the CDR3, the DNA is TGTGCCAGTAGCTCTTCTAGCGGGAGCTTTGAGACCCAGTACTTC.

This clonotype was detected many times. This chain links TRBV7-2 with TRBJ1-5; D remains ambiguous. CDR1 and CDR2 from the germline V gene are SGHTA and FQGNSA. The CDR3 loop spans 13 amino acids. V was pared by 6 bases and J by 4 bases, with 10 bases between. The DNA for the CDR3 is TGTGCCAGCAGTGAAAGGACGAATCAGCCCCAGCATTTT. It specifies CASSERTNQPQHF.

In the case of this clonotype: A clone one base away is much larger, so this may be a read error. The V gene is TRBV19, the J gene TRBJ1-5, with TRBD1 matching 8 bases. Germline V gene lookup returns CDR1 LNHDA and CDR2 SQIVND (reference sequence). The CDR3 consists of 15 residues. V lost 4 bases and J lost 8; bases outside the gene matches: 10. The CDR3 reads CASSTYRGLTEPQHF. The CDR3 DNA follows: TGTGCCAGTAGTACATACAGGGGGTTAACGGAGCCCCAGCATTTT.

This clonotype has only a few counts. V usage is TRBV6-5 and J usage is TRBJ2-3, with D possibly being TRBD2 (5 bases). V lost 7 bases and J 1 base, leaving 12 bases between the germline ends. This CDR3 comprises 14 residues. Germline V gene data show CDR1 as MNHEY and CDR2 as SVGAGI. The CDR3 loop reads CASKRELGTDTQYF. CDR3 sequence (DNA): TGTGCCAGCAAGAGGGAGCTAGGCACAGATACGCAGTATTTT.

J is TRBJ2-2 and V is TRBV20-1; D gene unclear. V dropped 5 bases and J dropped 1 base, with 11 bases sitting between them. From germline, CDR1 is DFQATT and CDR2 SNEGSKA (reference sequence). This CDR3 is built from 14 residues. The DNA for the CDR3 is TGCAGTGCTCGGCGGCAGAGGAACACCGGGGAGCTGTTTTTT. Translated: CSARRQRNTGELFF.

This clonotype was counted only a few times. CDR3 DNA: TGTGCCAGCAGCAGAAGGTATAGCAATCAGCCCCAGCATTTT. Its translation: CASSRRYSNQPQHF. This chain connects TRBV6-2 or TRBV6-3 to TRBJ1-5; no definite D call. There are 14 residues in the CDR3. Trimming shortened V by 6 bases and J by 0 bases, and 9 bases separated the two germline ends. Per the germline V gene, CDR1 is MNHEY and CDR2 is SVGEGT.

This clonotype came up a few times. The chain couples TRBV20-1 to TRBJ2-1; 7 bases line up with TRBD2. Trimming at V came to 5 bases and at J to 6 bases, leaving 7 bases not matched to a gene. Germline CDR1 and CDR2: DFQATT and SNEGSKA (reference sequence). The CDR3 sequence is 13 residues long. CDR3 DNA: TGCAGTGCTCACGAGACTAGCAGCAATGAGCAGTTCTTC. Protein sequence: CSAHETSSNEQFF.

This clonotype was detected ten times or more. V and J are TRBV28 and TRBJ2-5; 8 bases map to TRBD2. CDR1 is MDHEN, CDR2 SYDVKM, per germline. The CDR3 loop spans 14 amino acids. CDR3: CVTSDSGSGKTQYF. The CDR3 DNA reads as TGTGTCACCTCGGACAGCGGGAGCGGGAAGACCCAGTACTTC.

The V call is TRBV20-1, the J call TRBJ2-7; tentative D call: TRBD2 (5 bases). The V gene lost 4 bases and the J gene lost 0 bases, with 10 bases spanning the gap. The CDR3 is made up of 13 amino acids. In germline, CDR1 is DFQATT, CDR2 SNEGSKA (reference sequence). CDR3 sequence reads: CSAIRGDSYEQYF. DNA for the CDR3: TGCAGTGCTATCCGGGGAGACTCCTACGAGCAGTACTTC.

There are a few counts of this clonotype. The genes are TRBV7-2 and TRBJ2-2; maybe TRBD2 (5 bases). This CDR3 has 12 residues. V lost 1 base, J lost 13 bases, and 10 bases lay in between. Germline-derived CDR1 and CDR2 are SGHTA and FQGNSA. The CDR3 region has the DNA TGTGCCAGCAGCTTAGACGTAGGAGGGCTGTTTTTT. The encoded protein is CASSLDVGGLFF.

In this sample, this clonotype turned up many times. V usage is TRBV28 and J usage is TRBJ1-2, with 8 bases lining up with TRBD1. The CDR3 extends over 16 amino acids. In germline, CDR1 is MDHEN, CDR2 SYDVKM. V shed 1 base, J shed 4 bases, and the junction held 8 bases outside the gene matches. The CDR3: CASSLYGETGVYGYTF. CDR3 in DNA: TGTGCCAGCAGTTTATACGGGGAGACAGGGGTCTATGGCTACACCTTC.

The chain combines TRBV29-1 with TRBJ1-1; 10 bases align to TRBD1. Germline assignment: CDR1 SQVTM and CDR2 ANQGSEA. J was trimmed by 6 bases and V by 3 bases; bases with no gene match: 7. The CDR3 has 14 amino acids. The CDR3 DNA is TGCAGCGTTGATACCGGGACAGGGGTCCCTGAAGCTTTCTTT. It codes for CSVDTGTGVPEAFF.

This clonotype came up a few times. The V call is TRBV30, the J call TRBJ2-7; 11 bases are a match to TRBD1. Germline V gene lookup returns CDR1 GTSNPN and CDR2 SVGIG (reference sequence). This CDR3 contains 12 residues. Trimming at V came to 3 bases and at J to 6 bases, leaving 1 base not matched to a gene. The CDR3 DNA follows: TGTGCCTGGAGGGACAGGGGGCGCGAGCAGTACTTC. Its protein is CAWRDRGREQYF.

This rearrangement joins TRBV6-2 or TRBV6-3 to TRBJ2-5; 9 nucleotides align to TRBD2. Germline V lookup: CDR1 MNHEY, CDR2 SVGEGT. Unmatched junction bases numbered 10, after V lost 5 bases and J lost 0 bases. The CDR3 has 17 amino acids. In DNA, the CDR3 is TGTGCCAGCAGTCCATTCCCAGGGACTAGCTACCAAGAGACCCAGTACTTC. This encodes CASSPFPGTSYQETQYF.

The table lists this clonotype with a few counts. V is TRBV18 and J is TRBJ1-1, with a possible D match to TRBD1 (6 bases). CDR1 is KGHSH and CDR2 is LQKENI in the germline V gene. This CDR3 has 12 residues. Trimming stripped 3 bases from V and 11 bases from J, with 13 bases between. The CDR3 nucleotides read TGTGCCAGCTCACCCGAACAGGGTGAGGCTTTCTTT. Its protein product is CASSPEQGEAFF.